This T cell receptor beta chain was recovered during a study of Ad26.COV2.S vaccination and SARS-CoV-2 variants. Assay: immunoSEQ multiplex PCR; the TCRdb copy retains only in-frame clones and omits some. The sample has about 350,000 clones; about 86% are singletons. Study-wide points: Assessments of TCR breadth and depth may have underestimated the total T cell responses. Reports say spike-specific CD8+ and CD4+ T cell responses covered substantial breadth after vaccination. Spike-specific TCR breadth in vaccine recipients exceeded that seen in placebo recipients.

The treatment here: 15 to 20 received Ad26.COV2.S at low or high dose, single or two shots; about 5 received placebo; per-sample allocation not given. Samples came from day 63 after the first vaccine or placebo injection. This clone was seen only once. The antigen is undetermined. This TCR was recovered from a person aged 18-65 years who received the Ad26.COV2.S COVID-19 vaccine or a placebo. Sequenced material: peripheral blood, taken in a trial of Ad26.COV2.S vaccine versus placebo.

CDR3 in amino acids: CASSRGQWAEPQHF. The CDR3 DNA sequence: TGTGCCAGTAGTAGGGGACAGTGGGCCGAGCCCCAGCATTTT. The V call is TRBV19, the J call TRBJ1-5, with TRBD1 identical over 7 bases. With V trimmed by 4 bases and J by 8 bases, 8 bases remained unmatched. Looked up from germline, CDR1 is LNHDA and CDR2 is SQIVND (reference sequence). There are 14 residues in the CDR3.